This TCR beta chain was sequenced during a study of cytomegalovirus exposure and HLA in healthy donors. Study-wide findings and caveats: Donors were assumed by presence/absence analyses to have roughly uniform sequencing depth.

PCR amplification relied on 60 Vbeta primers (plus 13 Jbeta primers). Measured with immunoSEQ multiplex PCR; TCRdb has only the in-frame clones, and not every one. Of 80,000 to 95,000 clones in the sample, roughly 83% were seen once. Germline loops: CDR1 LNHDA, CDR2 SQIVND (reference sequence). The CDR3 totals 18 residues. The V end lost 4 bases, the J end lost 5 bases, and 26 bases lay between the germline ends. Of note for this clone: Its antigen is as yet unknown.

The V call is TRBV19, the J call TRBJ2-5; D perhaps matches TRBD2 (6 bases). The source is a woman in her thirties or forties in good health and CMV-seropositive. Sequenced input: PBMCs. For the CDR3, the DNA is TGTGCCAGTAGTACCTTCGGGACTCTATACTCCACGTCGGAGACCCAGTACTTC. Its translation: CASSTFGTLYSTSETQYF.